Shown below are 23 T cell receptor beta chains from a single sample sequenced in a study of shared clonotypes between healthy human individuals. The data were produced by immunoSEQ multiplex PCR, yet TCRdb's version contains in-frame clones alone and is incomplete. This sample has 2 million to 2.5 million clones, with around 95% found just once. Sequencing used naive CD4+ T cells sorted from blood. Subset described: CD45RA+ positively selected. These receptors were collected from a man younger than 35 in good health.

The V gene is TRBV12-5, the J gene TRBJ2-7; tentative D call: TRBD2 (7 bases). This CDR3 spans 17 amino acids. The V gene lost 0 bases and the J gene lost 1 base, with 16 bases spanning the gap. CDR1 LGHNT and CDR2 FRNRAP come from the germline V gene. The CDR3, as DNA: TGTGCTAGTGGTTTGGTAATCGGGGGGCGGGTATCCTACGAGCAGTACTTC. Translated, it gives CASGLVIGGRVSYEQYF.

With regard to this clone: Other DNA sequences within the sample encode an identical CDR3. The rearrangement links TRBV30 to TRBJ1-6, with D uncertain. V was cut by 1 base and J by 7 bases, with 2 bases left in between. CDR1 and CDR2 from the germline V gene are GTSNPN and SVGIG (reference sequence). This CDR3 comprises 11 residues. The CDR3 loop reads CAWSANSPLHF. DNA of the CDR3: TGTGCCTGGAGTGCCAATTCACCCCTCCACTTT.

The chain employs TRBV7-3 and TRBJ2-1; 8 bases are shared with TRBD2. CDR3 size: 15 residues. V dropped 5 bases and J dropped 5; count of bases not matched to a gene: 8. Germline values: CDR1 SGHTA, CDR2 FQGTGA. The CDR3 bases are TGTGCCAGCAGCCATGACGGGGGGGCCCACAATGAGCAGTTCTTC. Its protein product is CASSHDGGAHNEQFF.

V and J are TRBV25-1 and TRBJ2-3, with D maybe TRBD2 (6 bases). The germline V gene encodes CDR1 MGHDK and CDR2 SYGVNS. The CDR3 is 15 amino acids. Trimming cost V 6 bases and J 1 base, with 14 bases left between them. For the CDR3, the DNA is TGTGCCAGCAGCGAAGAGACGGGGGGCACAGATACGCAGTATTTT. Residues: CASSEETGGTDTQYF.

The chain joins TRBV9 to TRBJ2-3; possible D gene TRBD2, 5 bases. CDR1 is SGDLS, CDR2 YYNGEE, per germline. The CDR3 spans 16 residues. Trimming stripped 2 bases from V and 0 bases from J, with 13 bases between. CDR3 region: CASSVGLNPSTDTQYF. DNA for the CDR3: TGTGCCAGCAGCGTCGGACTTAATCCTAGCACAGATACGCAGTATTTT.

This clone was recorded once. The genes are TRBV6-5 and TRBJ2-3; possibly TRBD2 for D (7 bases). The germline V and J ends were trimmed by 2 bases and 5 bases, with 17 bases remaining between them. Germline V gene data show CDR1 as MNHEY and CDR2 as SVGAGI. The CDR3 sequence is 16 residues long. CDR3 nucleotide sequence: TGTGCCAGCAGTTACCTCAATGGGAGGGGGGGAGATACGCAGTATTTT. This sequence encodes CASSYLNGRGGDTQYF.

The chain combines TRBV29-1 with TRBJ2-1; 8 nucleotides align to TRBD2. The junction had 9 bases not matched to a gene; V was cut back by 4 bases and J by 7 bases. This CDR3 has 14 amino acids. The V gene's germline CDR1 is SQVTM and CDR2 ANQGSEA. In DNA form, the CDR3 reads TGCAGCGTTGGGGGGACTAGGGGAGGGAATGAGCAGTTCTTC. It yields the protein CSVGGTRGGNEQFF.

V gene TRBV4-3 combines with J gene TRBJ1-2; 9 bases map to TRBD1. This CDR3 has 18 residues. V lost 1 base, J lost 0 bases, and 9 bases stayed unmatched. In germline, CDR1 is LGHNA, CDR2 YSLEER. The CDR3 loop reads CASSQAIPGQGANYGYTF. The CDR3 DNA reads as TGCGCCAGCAGCCAAGCGATCCCGGGACAGGGCGCTAACTATGGCTACACCTTC.

This rearrangement joins TRBV30 to TRBJ1-3, with D possibly being TRBD1 (5 bases). The ends were cut back, 8 bases at V and 1 base at J, with 9 bases in the middle. In germline, CDR1 is GTSNPN, CDR2 SVGIG (reference sequence). The CDR3 runs to 12 residues. The CDR3, as DNA: TGTGCCCAAGCAGGGTCTGGAAACACCATATATTTT. Translated: CAQAGSGNTIYF.

The gene calls are TRBV5-1 and TRBJ1-3; no clear D gene. Germline loops: CDR1 SGHRS, CDR2 YFSETQ. The CDR3 spans 15 residues. The V end was cut by 4 bases, the J end by 2 bases, with 13 bases between. The CDR3 DNA is TGCGCCAGCAGCGTCATCGGTGCAACTGGAAACACCATATATTTT. It encodes CASSVIGATGNTIYF.

In DNA form, the CDR3 reads TGTGCCAGCAGTTTTCTGGGGGGAAACACCATATATTTT. Amino acids: CASSFLGGNTIYF. The chain combines TRBV28 with TRBJ1-3; D not certain. This CDR3 has 13 residues. Trimming shortened V by 3 bases and J by 4 bases, and 7 bases separated the two germline ends. CDR1 and CDR2 (germline): MDHEN, SYDVKM.

The V call is TRBV5-1, the J call TRBJ2-7; D gene uncertain. V was trimmed by 1 base and J by 3 bases, leaving 17 bases between them. The CDR3 consists of 16 residues. The germline gives CDR1 SGHRS, CDR2 YFSETQ. The chain's CDR3 is CASSLIISQGVYEQYF. The CDR3 DNA is TGCGCCAGCAGCTTGATCATTTCACAAGGAGTCTACGAGCAGTACTTC.

The chain recombines TRBV5-1 with TRBJ2-2; maybe TRBD1 (6 bases). CDR3 length: 14 amino acids. The germline V gene has CDR1 SGHRS and CDR2 YFSETQ. V was pared by 4 bases and J by 6 bases, with 13 bases between. The CDR3 region is CASSATGISGELFF. DNA for the CDR3: TGCGCCAGCAGCGCCACAGGGATCTCCGGGGAGCTGTTTTTT.

The V and J genes are TRBV30 and TRBJ2-1; TRBD2 agrees at 9 bases. Trimming at V came to 6 bases and at J to 0 bases, leaving 9 bases not matched to a gene. This CDR3 has 16 residues. CDR1 and CDR2 from the germline V gene are GTSNPN and SVGIG (reference sequence). The CDR3 bases are TGTGCCTGCCAGGGAGCGGGGGGCGACTCCTACAATGAGCAGTTCTTC. Translation: CACQGAGGDSYNEQFF. Complete variable domain (other parts from reference TRBV30 and TRBJ2-1): SQTIHQWPATLVQPVGSPLSLECTVEGTSNPNLYWYRQAAGRGLQLLFYSVGIGQISSEVPQNLSASRPQDRQFILSSKKLLLSDSGFYLCACQGAGGDSYNEQFFGPGTRLTVL.

The chain combines TRBV6-5 with TRBJ1-2, with a possible D match to TRBD1 (6 bases). This CDR3 region has 11 residues. Trimming shortened V by 6 bases and J by 7 bases, and 9 bases separated the two germline ends. Germline V CDR1 and CDR2: MNHEY, SVGAGI. The CDR3: CASRVGGGYTF. The CDR3 DNA reads as TGTGCCAGCAGGGTAGGGGGTGGCTACACCTTC.

The V and J genes are TRBV4-2 and TRBJ2-7; no firm D call. Germline values: CDR1 LGHNA, CDR2 YNFKEQ. The CDR3 contains 14 residues. Trimming shortened V by 0 bases and J by 7 bases, and 13 bases separated the two germline ends. CDR3 residues: CASSQDLDPLEQYF. The CDR3 nucleotides are TGTGCCAGCAGCCAAGATCTGGACCCCCTGGAGCAGTACTTC.

This clone came up once. The chain links TRBV28 to TRBJ2-1; D is possibly TRBD2 (5 bases). V shed 1 base and J shed 7 bases, with 20 bases lying between them. This CDR3 has 17 residues. Germline V gene data show CDR1 as MDHEN and CDR2 as SYDVKM. The CDR3 nucleotides are TGTGCCAGCAGTTTATTAGTAGGGCTAGGTAGGGAGAATGAGCAGTTCTTC. This codes for CASSLLVGLGRENEQFF.

This clone was seen once. The chain is built from TRBV18 and TRBJ1-3; no firm D call. CDR1 and CDR2 from the germline V gene are KGHSH and LQKENI. The CDR3 contains 15 residues. V was clipped by 0 bases and J by 3 bases, with 9 bases between them. Written as DNA, the CDR3 is TGTGCCAGCTCACCACCGGGCGGAGATGGAAACACCATATATTTT. Its protein product is CASSPPGGDGNTIYF.

CDR3 protein: CASSLGWSSYNEQFF. The CDR3, as DNA: TGTGCCAGCAGCTTGGGGTGGAGCTCCTACAATGAGCAGTTCTTC. This sequence joins TRBV5-8 and TRBJ2-1; D call uncertain. Between the trimmed V and J ends, which lost 0 bases and 0 bases, there was a span of 7 bases. Germline loops: CDR1 SGHTS, CDR2 YDEGEE. CDR3 length: 15 residues.

This rearrangement joins TRBV5-4 to TRBJ1-4, with 12 bases that match TRBD1. CDR1 is SGHNT and CDR2 is YYREEE in the germline V gene (reference sequence). The CDR3 extends over 19 amino acids. V trimming: 0 bases; J trimming: 1 base; junction bases outside the gene matches: 7. The CDR3 nucleotides read TGTGCCAGCAGCTTGGGTCTTCGGGACAGGGGGCGAACTAATGAAAAACTGTTTTTT. Protein sequence: CASSLGLRDRGRTNEKLFF.

This chain links TRBV4-2 with TRBJ2-4; 8 bases agree with TRBD1. The CDR3 spans 16 residues. Germline V gene data show CDR1 as LGHNA and CDR2 as YNFKEQ. Germline trimming cut 0 bases from V and 5 bases from J; bases unmatched to any gene: 6. This CDR3 reads CASSQDRTRGQNIQYF. The CDR3 nucleotides read TGTGCCAGCAGCCAAGATCGCACCAGGGGGCAAAACATTCAGTACTTC.

The J gene is TRBJ1-2, the V gene TRBV5-1; weak D call: TRBD1 (5 bases). V gave up 0 bases and J gave up 5 bases, with 14 bases separating them. This CDR3 has 15 residues. Germline V gene lookup returns CDR1 SGHRS and CDR2 YFSETQ. The CDR3 reads CASSLDGTDVYGYTF. DNA for the CDR3: TGCGCCAGCAGCTTGGATGGGACGGACGTTTATGGCTACACCTTC.

The V gene is TRBV30, the J gene TRBJ1-1; tentatively, D is TRBD1 (6 bases). CDR3 length equals 11 residues. V shed 5 bases and J shed 5 bases, with 9 bases lying between them. Germline V gene sequence: CDR1 GTSNPN, CDR2 SVGIG (reference sequence). The CDR3 spells CAWEQGTEAFF. The CDR3 nucleotides are TGTGCCTGGGAACAGGGAACTGAAGCTTTCTTT.